The 15 T cell receptor beta chains below come from one sample, sequenced in a study of siplizumab effects on memory and regulatory T cells. TCRdb's copy holds only in-frame clones and misses some; the assay was immunoSEQ multiplex PCR. The sample has some 97,000 clones, more than 85% seen once. Source material: CD4+ T cells sorted from blood. The source is a human donor in good health. Some clones in this sample may be carry-over from other donors' samples.

The V gene is TRBV6-6, the J gene TRBJ1-1; no definite D call. Trimming shortened V by 2 bases and J by 0 bases, and 7 bases separated the two germline ends. CDR1 and CDR2 (germline): MNHNY, SVGAGI (reference sequence). CDR3 length: 14 residues. In DNA form, the CDR3 reads TGTGCCAGCAGTTACAGACAATTGAACACTGAAGCTTTCTTT. It translates to CASSYRQLNTEAFF.

This chain uses TRBV7-2 with TRBJ2-5; 8 nucleotides match TRBD2. CDR1 and CDR2 from the germline V gene are SGHTA and FQGNSA. V lost 4 bases, J lost 4 bases, and 2 bases stayed unmatched. This CDR3 has 13 residues. The CDR3 region has the DNA TGTGCCAGCAGCTCACGGGAGGGAGAGACCCAGTACTTC. Encoded protein: CASSSREGETQYF.

The chain recombines TRBV18 with TRBJ1-6; D is unresolved. The V gene lost 4 bases and the J gene lost 10 bases, with 11 bases spanning the gap. CDR1 and CDR2 from the germline V gene are KGHSH and LQKENI. The CDR3 is 13 residues long. CDR3 sequence reads: CASSREVGSPLHF. The CDR3 DNA follows: TGTGCCAGCTCACGGGAAGTGGGATCACCCCTCCACTTT. The full variable domain, completed using reference TRBV18 and TRBJ1-6, is NAGVMQNPRHLVRRRGQEARLRCSPMKGHSHVYWYRQLPEEGLKFMVYLQKENIIDESGMPKERFSAEFPKEGPSILRIQQVVRGDSAAYFCASSREVGSPLHFGNGTRLTVT.

The chain uses TRBV19 and TRBJ1-2, with 8 bases identical to TRBD1. V shed 5 bases, J shed 8 bases, and the junction held 13 bases outside the gene matches. The CDR3 extends over 15 amino acids. CDR1 is LNHDA and CDR2 is SQIVND in the germline V gene (reference sequence). The CDR3 loop is CASSPDRGIGLGYTF. In DNA form, the CDR3 reads TGTGCCAGTAGTCCCGACAGGGGAATTGGACTCGGCTACACCTTC.

The chain is built from TRBV28 and TRBJ1-2; TRBD1 aligns across 9 bases. The CDR3 is 15 residues long. Looked up from germline, CDR1 is MDHEN and CDR2 is SYDVKM. V trimming: 4 bases; J trimming: 4 bases; junction bases outside the gene matches: 7. For the CDR3, the DNA is TGTGCCAGCAGTTCAGGGGACAGGGCGGCCTATGGCTACACCTTC. As protein: CASSSGDRAAYGYTF.

Only one count was recorded for this clone. The genes are TRBV5-1 and TRBJ2-1, with TRBD2 matching over 7 bases. The V and J ends lost 4 bases and 7 bases, in that order; junction bases with no gene match: 17. The CDR3 totals 17 residues. The germline V gene has CDR1 SGHRS and CDR2 YFSETQ. This CDR3 is CASSLRRRRETINEQFF. Written as DNA, the CDR3 is TGCGCCAGCAGCCTGCGTCGTCGGCGGGAGACTATAAATGAGCAGTTCTTC.

In this sample, this clone turned up once. The rearrangement links TRBV11-3 to TRBJ2-1; 10 bases fit TRBD2. Per the germline V gene, CDR1 is SGHNT and CDR2 is YENEEA. CDR3 length: 17 residues. With V trimmed by 1 base and J by 8 bases, 11 bases remained unmatched. CDR3 sequence: CASSLGGKREGRHEQFF. CDR3 bases: TGTGCCAGCAGCTTAGGCGGGAAGCGGGAGGGCCGGCATGAGCAGTTCTTC. The complete variable domain, with remaining parts taken from reference TRBV11-3 and TRBJ2-1, reads EAGVVQSPRYKIIEKKQPVAFWCNPISGHNTLYWYLQNLGQGPELLIRYENEEAVDDSQLPKDRFSAERLKGVDSTLKIQPAELGDSAVYLCASSLGGKREGRHEQFFGPGTRLTVL.

The chain recombines TRBV7-3 with TRBJ2-3, with D tentatively TRBD2 (5 bases). This CDR3 comprises 15 residues. V lost 1 base and J 2 bases, leaving 10 bases between the germline ends. CDR1 is SGHTA, CDR2 FQGTGA, per germline. The CDR3 sequence is CASSLNTGYTDTQYF. The DNA of the CDR3 is TGTGCCAGCAGCTTAAATACGGGGTACACAGATACGCAGTATTTT.

The sample holds a few counts of this clone. V and J are TRBV19 and TRBJ1-2; weak D call: TRBD1 (5 bases). The CDR3 runs 15 residues. Germline CDR1 reads LNHDA; CDR2 reads SQIVND (reference sequence). V was cut by 3 bases and J by 4 bases, with 15 bases left in between. This chain's CDR3 is CASSIGDGGVYGYTF. The CDR3 DNA follows: TGTGCCAGTAGTATTGGAGACGGGGGTGTCTATGGCTACACCTTC.

The V call is TRBV7-9, the J call TRBJ1-5, with D unclear. This CDR3 spans 15 amino acids. The ends were cut back, 1 base at V and 4 bases at J, with 11 bases in the middle. Germline V gene data show CDR1 as SEHNR and CDR2 as FQNEAQ (reference sequence). For the CDR3, the DNA is TGTGCCAGCAGCTTAGAAGGGTTGAGGAATCAGCCCCAGCATTTT. It encodes CASSLEGLRNQPQHF.

The CDR3 coding sequence is TGCGCCAGCAGCTTAGGACTAGCGGGAGCTCTCTCCTACGAGCAGTACTTC. Translated: CASSLGLAGALSYEQYF. The chain links TRBV5-1 to TRBJ2-7; TRBD2 agrees at 13 bases. The germline V gene has CDR1 SGHRS and CDR2 YFSETQ. With V trimmed by 2 bases and J by 0 bases, 5 bases remained unmatched. The CDR3 is 17 amino acids. The full variable domain, in which reference TRBV5-1 and TRBJ2-7 provide the parts outside the CDR3, is KAGVTQTPRYLIKTRGQQVTLSCSPISGHRSVSWYQQTPGQGLQFLFEYFSETQRNKGNFPGRFSGRQFSNSRSEMNVSTLELGDSALYLCASSLGLAGALSYEQYFGPGTRLTVT.

The chain couples TRBV7-3 to TRBJ2-7; D is possibly TRBD1 or TRBD2 (5 bases each). Between the trimmed V and J ends, which lost 2 bases and 0 bases, there was a span of 8 bases. CDR1 and CDR2 (germline): SGHTA, FQGTGA. This CDR3 comprises 14 residues. The CDR3 here is CASSLWGSSYEQYF. In nucleotides, the CDR3 is TGTGCCAGCAGCTTATGGGGGAGCTCCTACGAGCAGTACTTC.

The chain has TRBV21-1 and TRBJ1-1; the table's D call, TRBD1, has no DNA check behind it. TRBV21-1 is a pseudogene. The CDR3 is made up of 19 amino acids. CDR3 DNA: TGTGCCAGCCGATTATGGACCGGGACAGGGGTCGTGGTGAACACTGAAGCTTTCTTT. Its protein product is CASRLWTGTGVVVNTEAFF.

This clone was detected once. V usage is TRBV19 and J usage is TRBJ2-5, with a possible D match to TRBD1 (6 bases). Trimming removed 6 bases at V and 2 bases at J, with 10 bases between. CDR3 length: 13 amino acids. Germline assignment: CDR1 LNHDA and CDR2 SQIVND (reference sequence). The CDR3 nucleotides are TGTGCCAGTAGCACGCAGGGGCAAGAGACCCAGTACTTC. Protein: CASSTQGQETQYF.

The chain carries TRBV10-3 and TRBJ2-1; perhaps TRBD2 as D (6 bases). Between the trimmed V and J ends, which lost 4 bases and 5 bases, there was a span of 15 bases. This CDR3 has 15 amino acids. Germline V lookup: CDR1 ENHRY, CDR2 SYGVKD. In DNA form, the CDR3 reads TGTGCCATCAGTGGGGGCGGGAATCCCGACAATGAGCAGTTCTTC. It specifies CAISGGGNPDNEQFF.